This T cell receptor beta chain is drawn from a study of shared clonotypes between healthy human individuals. The repertoire was sequenced with immunoSEQ multiplex PCR; TCRdb's copy has only in-frame clones and lacks some. The repertoire holds about 1.5 million clones, with 98% as singletons. The CDR3 spans 14 residues. CDR1 is SQVTM and CDR2 is ANQGSEA in the germline V gene. Between the trimmed V and J ends, which lost 6 bases and 2 bases, there was a span of 15 bases. Donors were healthy HIV-negative adults without recently reported acute infections or vaccinations. Comments on this clone: Antigen: not known.

Broader study findings: Memory subsets generally showed lower estimated richness than naive subsets.

Sequencing input: naive CD4+ T cells sorted from blood. Sample subset: CD45RA+ positively selected. The chain links TRBV29-1 to TRBJ2-3; D unclear. The source of this sequence is a man aged 25-45 years in good health. CDR3 in amino acids: CSVPIVGVTDTQYF. Here the CDR3 DNA reads TGCAGCGTCCCCATTGTGGGCGTCACAGATACGCAGTATTTT.